What follows describes a single TCR beta chain. This sample was taken from a study of blood T cell repertoires in COVID-19. Across the study: From the United States, Italy and Spain came samples of acute and convalescent COVID-19. PBMCs, B-cell-depleted T cells, or T cells were the source of the cDNA or gDNA that made up the material.

V gave up 1 base and J gave up 3 bases, with 13 bases separating them. Germline V gives CDR1 SSHAT, CDR2 FNYEAQ (reference sequence). This CDR3 is built from 15 residues. In the study's own analysis: Amplification of reference gene primers was used by the study to estimate nucleated cell counts. Libraries were prepared by immunoSEQ multiplex PCR; TCRdb keeps only in-frame clonotypes and omits some of them. Clone size and the V and J calls come from that table; the DNA yielded D and trimming. The sample has around 200,000 clones, approximately 90% seen once; the top ten hold around 0.88%. Sequencing was done on a sample of peripheral blood. This rearrangement joins TRBV7-7 to TRBJ2-7; the D gene is possibly TRBD2 (5 bases). The sequence came from a woman younger than 35 who had recovered from COVID-19. CDR3 bases: TGTGCCAGCAGCTTAGGGGCCGGGATAATCTACGAGCAGTACTTC. It codes for CASSLGAGIIYEQYF.